Reported below is one T cell receptor (beta chain). The germline CDR1 and CDR2 sequences are SGHTA and FQGNSA. The ends were cut back, 0 bases at V and 4 bases at J, with 7 bases in the middle. The CDR3 runs 14 residues. Only in-frame clones appear in the TCRdb table, and some are missing; sequencing was by immunoSEQ multiplex PCR. The sample includes some 330,000 clones, 92% of them seen just once. Those who participated ranged in age from about 18 to 89 years and resided in roughly 26 US areas. Which cohort a participant joined came from the clinical history participants gave. The record originates from a study of blood T cell repertoires in COVID-19. Looking at the study overall: In each case, the material was cDNA or gDNA derived from T cells, B-cell-depleted T cells, or PBMCs.

The sequence derives from a woman aged 25 to 39 who had recovered from COVID-19. The sequencing sample was made of PBMCs or T cells enriched from blood (not recorded which). The chain carries TRBV7-2 and TRBJ1-5, with TRBD1 as a possible D gene (5 bases). The DNA for the CDR3 is TGTGCCAGCAGCTTAGCTCGACAGAATCAGCCCCAGCATTTT. It specifies CASSLARQNQPQHF. Full variable domain (remainder filled in from reference TRBV7-2 and TRBJ1-5): GAGVSQSPSNKVTEKGKDVELRCDPISGHTALYWYRQSLGQGLEFLIYFQGNSAPDKSGLPSDRFSAERTGGSVSTLTIQRTQQEDSAVYLCASSLARQNQPQHFGDGTRLSIL.